The 32 T cell receptor beta chains given below trace back to one sample, sequenced in a study of graft-versus-host responses after intestinal transplantation. Clones were sequenced by immunoSEQ multiplex PCR, and TCRdb holds only the in-frame ones, with some missing. The table shows approximately 99,000 clones, with about nine tenths occurring only once. Their antigens remain unidentified. This specimen was unstimulated CD4+ T cells sorted from spleen or lymph node cells, taken before transplant. Receptors were obtained from a human donor who was the organ donor for an intestinal transplant.

This clone has just a few counts. This chain links TRBV28 with TRBJ2-1; 12 bases are a match to TRBD2. The CDR3 is made up of 16 amino acids. J gave up 4 bases and V 6 bases, and 7 bases lay outside the gene matches. Germline assignment: CDR1 MDHEN and CDR2 SYDVKM. In nucleotides, the CDR3 is TGTGCCAGCAGAACGACTAGCGGGGGAGATTACAATGAGCAGTTCTTC. Its translation is CASRTTSGGDYNEQFF.

The chain has TRBV19 and TRBJ2-3, with 10 bases aligning to TRBD1. V was pared by 4 bases and J by 1 base, with 11 bases of the junction left unmatched. The CDR3 covers 18 residues. Germline lookup yields CDR1 LNHDA and CDR2 SQIVND (reference sequence). The CDR3 sequence is CASSTPKETGGRTDTQYF. The CDR3 region has the DNA TGTGCCAGTAGTACACCCAAAGAGACAGGGGGCCGCACAGATACGCAGTATTTT.

The chain is built from TRBV15 and TRBJ1-3, with D possibly matching TRBD1 (5 bases). This CDR3 is built from 15 residues. CDR1 LNHNV and CDR2 YYDKDF come from the germline V gene (reference sequence). V was clipped by 0 bases and J by 2 bases, with 8 bases between them. The CDR3 region is CATSRDRGPGNTIYF. CDR3 bases: TGTGCCACCAGCAGAGATAGGGGTCCTGGAAACACCATATATTTT.

This chain joins TRBV5-4 and TRBJ2-7, with a weak D call TRBD1 (6 bases). V was cut by 3 bases and J by 7 bases, with 20 bases left in between. The germline V gene has CDR1 SGHNT and CDR2 YYREEE (reference sequence). The CDR3 spans 15 residues. DNA of the CDR3: TGTGCCAGCAGCTCCATCAGGGGCCTACTGGGGGAGCAGTACTTC. The encoded protein is CASSSIRGLLGEQYF.

This chain connects TRBV6-5 to TRBJ2-3; D remains ambiguous. CDR1 is MNHEY, CDR2 SVGAGI, per germline. CDR3 length equals 15 residues. The V gene lost 6 bases and the J gene lost 2 bases, with 15 bases spanning the gap. The CDR3 region has the DNA TGTGCCAGCAGATTATCGGGTTTTCCCACAGATACGCAGTATTTT. It yields the protein CASRLSGFPTDTQYF.

V gene TRBV7-2 combines with J gene TRBJ1-6; D is possibly TRBD1 (5 bases). The germline V gene has CDR1 SGHTA and CDR2 FQGNSA. The CDR3 sequence is 18 residues long. V was shortened by 4 bases and J by 1 base, with 17 bases between the two germline ends. The CDR3 coding sequence is TGTGCCAGCAGCTCCCCATGGGGGGGGGTTTCCTATAATTCACCCCTCCACTTT. It specifies CASSSPWGGVSYNSPLHF. Full variable domain (missing parts from reference TRBV7-2 and TRBJ1-6): GAGVSQSPSNKVTEKGKDVELRCDPISGHTALYWYRQSLGQGLEFLIYFQGNSAPDKSGLPSDRFSAERTGGSVSTLTIQRTQQEDSAVYLCASSSPWGGVSYNSPLHFGNGTRLTVT.

This clone was seen a single time. The V gene is TRBV5-6, the J gene TRBJ2-5; 10 nucleotides match TRBD1. The J call may not be correct, given that the DNA end is closer to TRBJ2-7. Germline CDR1 and CDR2: SGHDT and YYEEEE. The CDR3 length is 16 residues. The CDR3 loop is CASSEPTGTGADEQYF. The CDR3 DNA reads TGTGCCAGCAGCGAACCGACCGGGACAGGGGCCGACGAGCAGTACTTC.

This chain uses TRBV27 with TRBJ2-3; weak D call: TRBD1 (5 bases). Germline V gives CDR1 MNHEY, CDR2 SMNVEV (reference sequence). The CDR3 runs to 16 residues. Trimming stripped 4 bases from V and 14 bases from J, with 28 bases between. The CDR3 here is CASSSPSGRVVGSLYF. CDR3 sequence (DNA): TGTGCCAGCAGTTCCCCTTCGGGCAGGGTGGTTGGTAGCCTGTATTTT.

J is TRBJ1-4 and V is TRBV19; the D is unclear. The CDR3 is 14 residues long. The germline V and J ends were trimmed by 4 bases and 1 base, with 7 bases remaining between them. The V gene's germline CDR1 is LNHDA and CDR2 SQIVND (reference sequence). CDR3 residues: CASSTRGTNEKLFF. Here the CDR3 DNA reads TGTGCCAGTAGTACCCGGGGAACTAATGAAAAACTGTTTTTT.

V usage is TRBV4-2 and J usage is TRBJ1-3; D is ambiguous. This CDR3 has 13 residues. V gave up 3 bases and J gave up 12 bases, with 15 bases separating them. Germline values: CDR1 LGHNA, CDR2 YNFKEQ. The CDR3 coding sequence is TGTGCCAGCAGCCAGCCCCCCGAGGGTGGCATATATTTT. Translated: CASSQPPEGGIYF.

J is TRBJ1-4 and V is TRBV2; the D is unclear. V lost 3 bases and J lost 4, with 12 bases in between. Germline V lookup: CDR1 SNHLY, CDR2 FYNNEI. CDR3 length equals 15 residues. Here the CDR3 DNA reads TGTGCCAGCAGTGAGTGGGCCGGGATTAATGAAAAACTGTTTTTT. The encoded protein is CASSEWAGINEKLFF.

The gene calls are TRBV14 and TRBJ1-6; D may be TRBD1 (6 bases). The CDR3 is 14 amino acids. Trimming left V 3 bases short and J 6 bases short, with 9 bases between. Germline values: CDR1 SGHDN, CDR2 FVKESK. As DNA, the CDR3 is TGTGCCAGCAGCCACCGGGACATTAATTCACCCCTCCACTTT. Amino acids: CASSHRDINSPLHF.

V usage is TRBV28 and J usage is TRBJ2-3; TRBD1 aligns across 9 bases. This CDR3 spans 14 amino acids. CDR1 and CDR2 (germline): MDHEN, SYDVKM. Unmatched junction bases numbered 6, after V lost 8 bases and J lost 3 bases. The chain's CDR3 is CASLRTGVTDTQYF. The CDR3 DNA reads TGTGCCAGCCTCCGGACAGGGGTGACAGATACGCAGTATTTT.

This clone showed up just once. CDR3 sequence: CASSPRTGTNQPQHF. In DNA, the CDR3 is TGTGCCAGCAGCCCCCGCACAGGGACGAATCAGCCCCAGCATTTT. This chain joins TRBV7-2 and TRBJ1-5, with D maybe TRBD1 (6 bases). The CDR3 length is 15 residues. Germline CDR1 and CDR2: SGHTA and FQGNSA. Trimming stripped 5 bases from V and 4 bases from J, with 15 bases between.

The chain is built from TRBV4-2 and TRBJ1-5, with 7 bases fitting TRBD1. The CDR3 has 15 amino acids. The germline gives CDR1 LGHNA, CDR2 YNFKEQ. Germline trimming cut 1 base from V and 2 bases from J; bases unmatched to any gene: 2. CDR3 bases: TGTGCCAGCAGCCAAGGTGACAGGGGCAATCAGCCCCAGCATTTT. Amino acids: CASSQGDRGNQPQHF.

This clone was recorded once. This chain links TRBV5-6 with TRBJ2-5, with 14 positions matching TRBD2. Per germline, CDR1 SGHDT and CDR2 YYEEEE. The CDR3 runs to 19 residues. Unmatched junction bases numbered 12, after V lost 2 bases and J lost 3 bases. The CDR3 sequence is CASSLNRLAGGRREETQYF. CDR3 sequence (DNA): TGTGCCAGCAGCTTAAATCGACTAGCGGGGGGGCGTCGCGAAGAGACCCAGTACTTC.

This clone was counted once. The V and J genes are TRBV4-3 and TRBJ2-5; 9 bases fit TRBD1. CDR1 is LGHNA, CDR2 YSLEER, per germline. Trimming at V came to 1 base and at J to 5 bases, leaving 5 bases not matched to a gene. The CDR3 spans 15 residues. Here the CDR3 reads CASSQAPDRGETQYF. The CDR3 coding sequence is TGCGCCAGCAGCCAAGCCCCCGACAGGGGGGAGACCCAGTACTTC.

As DNA, the CDR3 is TGTGCCAGCACCCCTGGGACAGGGGTAGCGGAGACCCAGTACTTC. Its protein product is CASTPGTGVAETQYF. V usage is TRBV7-9 and J usage is TRBJ2-5, with 10 bases that match TRBD1. V lost 7 bases to trimming and J lost 5 bases; unmatched junction nucleotides: 10. CDR1 SEHNR and CDR2 FQNEAQ come from the germline V gene (reference sequence). The CDR3 has 15 amino acids.

The gene calls are TRBV9 and TRBJ2-1, with 7 bases that match TRBD2. Trimming removed 2 bases from V and 5 bases from J; junction bases left unmatched: 10. This CDR3 contains 16 residues. Germline lookup yields CDR1 SGDLS and CDR2 YYNGEE. The chain's CDR3 is CASSVFSGLNNNEQFF. The CDR3 DNA sequence: TGTGCCAGCAGCGTCTTCTCGGGACTAAACAACAATGAGCAGTTCTTC.

This sequence joins TRBV7-2 and TRBJ2-3; D is unresolved. V was shortened by 5 bases and J by 1 base, with 7 bases between the two germline ends. Looked up from germline, CDR1 is SGHTA and CDR2 is FQGNSA. The CDR3 sequence is 13 residues long. The CDR3 is CASSLLGTDTQYF. The CDR3 coding sequence is TGTGCCAGCAGCCTCCTAGGCACAGATACGCAGTATTTT.

The chain carries TRBV30 and TRBJ2-7; perhaps TRBD1 as D (6 bases). The CDR3 contains 22 residues. With 0 bases removed from V and 4 bases from J, the gap between germline ends came to 37 bases. The germline gives CDR1 GTSNPN, CDR2 SVGIG (reference sequence). In DNA, the CDR3 is TGTGCCTGGAGTGTACTAACAGGGCGTACAGCGGACCGCTTTAGGGGGTTGTACGAGCAGTACTTC. Its protein product is CAWSVLTGRTADRFRGLYEQYF.

This clone is a singleton in its sample. The rearrangement joins TRBV12-5 to TRBJ1-5, with a tentative D call TRBD1 (6 bases). The V end was cut by 2 bases, the J end by 1 base, with 12 bases between. Germline CDR1 reads LGHNT; CDR2 reads FRNRAP. This CDR3 region has 16 residues. The CDR3 region has the DNA TGTGCTAGTGGTTTGATCAGGGGCGGAAGCAATCAGCCCCAGCATTTT. Its translation: CASGLIRGGSNQPQHF.

V gene TRBV7-3 combines with J gene TRBJ1-3, with 7 bases aligning to TRBD1. The ends lost 2 bases at V and 0 bases at J; junction bases unmatched: 4. This CDR3 has 16 amino acids. Germline V gene lookup returns CDR1 SGHTA and CDR2 FQGTGA. The CDR3 is CASSLGTANSGNTIYF. CDR3 nucleotides: TGTGCCAGCAGCTTAGGGACAGCAAACTCTGGAAACACCATATATTTT.

This clone was found a few times. The chain couples TRBV7-2 to TRBJ1-5, with D tentatively TRBD1 (6 bases). This CDR3 spans 13 amino acids. Germline CDR1 and CDR2: SGHTA and FQGNSA. V was pared by 4 bases and J by 7 bases, with 11 bases between. CDR3 bases: TGTGCCAGCAGCTGGACAGAACGGCAGCCCCAGCATTTT. It yields the protein CASSWTERQPQHF. Full variable domain (outside the CDR3, taken from reference TRBV7-2 and TRBJ1-5): GAGVSQSPSNKVTEKGKDVELRCDPISGHTALYWYRQSLGQGLEFLIYFQGNSAPDKSGLPSDRFSAERTGGSVSTLTIQRTQQEDSAVYLCASSWTERQPQHFGDGTRLSIL.

The chain uses TRBV7-2 and TRBJ2-1; D is perhaps TRBD2 (6 bases). The CDR3 covers 16 residues. Between the trimmed V and J ends, which lost 1 base and 3 bases, there was a span of 13 bases. The germline CDR1 and CDR2 sequences are SGHTA and FQGNSA. This CDR3 reads CASSLVGGVSYNEQFF. The DNA for the CDR3 is TGTGCCAGCAGCTTAGTTGGCGGGGTAAGCTACAATGAGCAGTTCTTC.

This chain joins TRBV9 and TRBJ2-3; possibly TRBD1 for D (7 bases). CDR3 size: 17 residues. V was trimmed by 4 bases and J by 5 bases, leaving 23 bases between them. Germline CDR1 SGDLS, CDR2 YYNGEE. CDR3 coding DNA: TGTGCCAGCAGCCGAAGGAGGACCAACCAGGGGGGAGATACGCAGTATTTT. It is translated as CASSRRRTNQGGDTQYF. The full variable domain, its missing parts supplied by reference TRBV9 and TRBJ2-3, is DSGVTQTPKHLITATGQRVTLRCSPRSGDLSVYWYQQSLDQGLQFLIQYYNGEERAKGNILERFSAQQFPDLHSELNLSSLELGDSALYFCASSRRRTNQGGDTQYFGPGTRLTVL.

This rearrangement joins TRBV5-4 to TRBJ2-1; 7 nucleotides align to TRBD2. In germline, CDR1 is SGHNT, CDR2 YYREEE (reference sequence). V lost 3 bases to trimming and J lost 4 bases; unmatched junction nucleotides: 7. The length of the CDR3 is 15 residues. Here the CDR3 reads CASSSPRGDYNEQFF. The CDR3 coding sequence is TGTGCCAGCAGCTCCCCTCGGGGGGATTACAATGAGCAGTTCTTC. The full variable domain, rest sourced from reference TRBV5-4 and TRBJ2-1, is ETGVTQSPTHLIKTRGQQVTLRCSSQSGHNTVSWYQQALGQGPQFIFQYYREEENGRGNFPPRFSGLQFPNYSSELNVNALELDDSALYLCASSSPRGDYNEQFFGPGTRLTVL.

The chain has TRBV5-1 and TRBJ1-2, with TRBD1 matching over 7 bases. This CDR3 is 13 amino acids long. The V and J ends lost 5 bases and 4 bases, in that order; junction bases with no gene match: 5. CDR1 is SGHRS and CDR2 is YFSETQ in the germline V gene. CDR3 sequence: CASSLQGSYGYTF. CDR3 DNA sequence: TGCGCCAGCAGTTTACAGGGGAGCTATGGCTACACCTTC.

The rearrangement links TRBV27 to TRBJ2-5; weak D call: TRBD2 (5 bases). Deletions cut 4 bases from V and 3 bases from J, with 21 bases between. The CDR3 is 17 residues long. Germline CDR1 is MNHEY and CDR2 is SMNVEV (reference sequence). This CDR3 reads CASSSVPVLAGKETQYF. The CDR3 DNA reads as TGTGCCAGCAGTTCGGTGCCCGTCCTAGCTGGGAAAGAGACCCAGTACTTC.

The gene calls are TRBV29-1 and TRBJ2-2; a possible D gene is TRBD2 (5 bases). Germline-derived CDR1 and CDR2 are SQVTM and ANQGSEA. With 4 bases removed from V and 0 bases from J, the gap between germline ends came to 9 bases. This CDR3 contains 14 residues. The CDR3, as DNA: TGCAGCGTTGCCGGGATGACGAACACCGGGGAGCTGTTTTTT. This codes for CSVAGMTNTGELFF.

The rearrangement links TRBV11-2 to TRBJ2-4; weak D call: TRBD2 (5 bases). The CDR3 is made up of 14 amino acids. Per germline, CDR1 SGHAT and CDR2 FQNNGV. Deletions cut 4 bases from V and 1 base from J, with 8 bases between. This CDR3 reads CASSSRVAKNIQYF. In DNA form, the CDR3 reads TGTGCCAGCAGCTCGAGGGTTGCCAAAAACATTCAGTACTTC.

The V gene is TRBV29-1, the J gene TRBJ1-1; no clear D gene. The CDR3 is 13 residues long. Trimming cost V 4 bases and J 1 base, with 10 bases left between them. Germline CDR1 reads SQVTM; CDR2 reads ANQGSEA. The CDR3 nucleotides are TGCAGCGTTGGGGCTGAGACGAACACTGAAGCTTTCTTT. Its translation is CSVGAETNTEAFF. Full variable domain (outside the CDR3, taken from reference TRBV29-1 and TRBJ1-1): SAVISQKPSRDICQRGTSLTIQCQVDSQVTMMFWYRQQPGQSLTLIATANQGSEATYESGFVIDKFPISRPNLTFSTLTVSNMSPEDSSIYLCSVGAETNTEAFFGQGTRLTVV.